The 15 T cell receptor beta chains given below trace back to one sample, sequenced in a study of cytomegalovirus exposure and HLA in healthy donors. It was with 60 Vbeta and 13 Jbeta primers that the PCR ran. The protocol was immunoSEQ multiplex PCR, while the TCRdb copy is restricted to in-frame clones and leaves out a portion. The sample gives about 130,000 clones, 80% of which show up once; 0.95% to 1.5% is in the top ten. Sequencing was carried out using PBMCs. These receptor sequences come from a female donor in good health and CMV-seronegative.

In regard to this clone: The germline gene is not matched at one end of the junction; a read error may be the cause. The gene calls are TRBV15 and TRBJ1-3, with D possibly TRBD1 on 5 matching bases. The CDR3 extends over 12 amino acids. Germline-derived CDR1 and CDR2 are LNHNV and YYDKDF (reference sequence). The CDR3 protein is CATSSRGTPEDF. DNA for the CDR3: TGTGCCACCAGCAGTCGCGGGACGCCCGAGGATTTT.

DNA of the CDR3: TGTGCCAGCTCACAAGAGTTTTCTGGGACAGGACTGTTTTTT. Translation: CASSQEFSGTGLFF. The J gene is TRBJ1-4, the V gene TRBV18; 8 positions agree with TRBD1. This CDR3 comprises 14 residues. The germline gives CDR1 KGHSH, CDR2 LQKENI. Trimming at V came to 4 bases and at J to 13 bases, leaving 11 bases not matched to a gene.

This clone has a handful of counts. V usage is TRBV4-2 and J usage is TRBJ1-6; D ambiguous. The CDR3 is made up of 15 amino acids. The V end was cut by 0 bases, the J end by 8 bases, with 11 bases between. Per germline, CDR1 LGHNA and CDR2 YNFKEQ. The CDR3: CASSQDIRTHSPLHF. In DNA form, the CDR3 reads TGTGCCAGCAGCCAAGATATCCGGACTCATTCACCCCTCCACTTT.

In regard to this clone: The junction and the germline gene differ at one end; a read error may be behind it. The V gene is TRBV7-9, the J gene TRBJ2-1; the match to TRBD1 covers 10 bases. The germline V gene has CDR1 SEHNR and CDR2 FQNEAQ (reference sequence). The CDR3 is made up of 18 amino acids. CDR3 region: CSSSAVSLRDRGLGVEFF. The CDR3 coding sequence is TGTTCCAGCAGCGCCGTTTCCCTCCGGGACAGGGGACTTGGGGTGGAGTTCTTC. The variable domain in full, completed from reference TRBV7-9 and TRBJ2-1, reads DTGVSQNPRHKITKRGQNVTFRCDPISEHNRLYWYRQTLGQGPEFLTYFQNEAQLEKSRLLSDRFSAERPKGSFSTLEIQRTEQGDSAMYLCSSSAVSLRDRGLGVEFFGPGTRLTVL.

V usage is TRBV20-1 and J usage is TRBJ2-5; D unresolved. Looked up from germline, CDR1 is DFQATT and CDR2 is SNEGSKA (reference sequence). Trimming removed 7 bases at V and 5 bases at J, with 11 bases between. The CDR3 runs 11 residues. CDR3 residues: CSEVDGETQYF. The CDR3 DNA follows: TGCAGTGAGGTTGACGGGGAGACCCAGTACTTC.

The chain employs TRBV2 and TRBJ2-1, with D tentatively TRBD2 (5 bases). This CDR3 is 12 amino acids long. Trimming stripped 6 bases from V and 7 bases from J, with 10 bases between. Germline loops: CDR1 SNHLY, CDR2 FYNNEI. CDR3 region: CASSLTGNEQFF. CDR3 in DNA: TGTGCCAGCAGCCTAACGGGGAATGAGCAGTTCTTC. Using reference TRBV2 and TRBJ2-1 for the parts outside the CDR3, the full variable domain is EPEVTQTPSHQVTQMGQEVILRCVPISNHLYFYWYRQILGQKVEFLVSFYNNEISEKSEIFDDQFSVERPDGSNFTLKIRSTKLEDSAMYFCASSLTGNEQFFGPGTRLTVL.

This sequence joins TRBV27 and TRBJ2-7, with TRBD1 matching 8 bases. V lost 4 bases to trimming and J lost 0 bases; unmatched junction nucleotides: 5. The germline V gene has CDR1 MNHEY and CDR2 SMNVEV (reference sequence). This CDR3 is 15 amino acids long. CDR3 loop: CASSSGTGYSYEQYF. In nucleotides, the CDR3 is TGTGCCAGCAGTTCAGGGACAGGTTACTCCTACGAGCAGTACTTC.

CDR3 nucleotide sequence: TGTGCCAGCAGCTTAGGGGGGCTGGGCGAGCAGTACTTC. It specifies CASSLGGLGEQYF. The rearrangement links TRBV11-2 to TRBJ2-7; a possible D gene is TRBD1 (6 bases). The CDR3 is 13 residues long. Per the germline V gene, CDR1 is SGHAT and CDR2 is FQNNGV. V lost 1 base and J 6 bases, leaving 10 bases between the germline ends. The variable domain in full, with the rest retrieved from reference TRBV11-2 and TRBJ2-7, is EAGVAQSPRYKIIEKRQSVAFWCNPISGHATLYWYQQILGQGPKLLIQFQNNGVVDDSQLPKDRFSAERLKGVDSTLKIQPAKLEDSAVYLCASSLGGLGEQYFGPGTRLTVT.

V is TRBV6-6 and J is TRBJ2-3, with D uncertain. The CDR3 totals 14 residues. Looked up from germline, CDR1 is MNHNY and CDR2 is SVGAGI (reference sequence). V was pared by 6 bases and J by 1 base, with 11 bases between. The CDR3 sequence is CASRSGYGTDTQYF. The CDR3 DNA follows: TGTGCCAGCAGATCCGGGTACGGCACAGATACGCAGTATTTT.

This chain joins TRBV11-2 and TRBJ2-1; TRBD2 agrees at 11 bases. This CDR3 spans 16 amino acids. With V trimmed by 6 bases and J by 1 base, 5 bases remained unmatched. Germline-derived CDR1 and CDR2 are SGHAT and FQNNGV. CDR3 protein: CASRPTSGTSYNEQFF. The CDR3 bases are TGTGCCAGCAGACCGACTAGCGGGACATCCTACAATGAGCAGTTCTTC.

The J gene is TRBJ2-6, the V gene TRBV19; tentatively, D is TRBD2 (6 bases). This CDR3 comprises 19 residues. Germline-derived CDR1 and CDR2 are LNHDA and SQIVND (reference sequence). The V end lost 0 bases, the J end lost 1 base, and 16 bases lay between the germline ends. The CDR3 DNA sequence: TGTGCCAGTAGTATAGACCCTCGGAGGGGAGAGTCTGGGGCCAACGTCCTGACTTTC. Its protein product is CASSIDPRRGESGANVLTF.

This clone was observed a single time. This chain links TRBV6-5 with TRBJ2-2; 8 positions agree with TRBD2. The germline gives CDR1 MNHEY, CDR2 SVGAGI. The CDR3 extends over 16 amino acids. The V gene end was trimmed by 2 bases and the J gene end by 2 bases; junction bases not matched to a gene: 4. CDR3 region: CASSYPLAGNTGELFF. The CDR3 region has the DNA TGTGCCAGCAGTTACCCTCTAGCGGGCAACACCGGGGAGCTGTTTTTT.

The chain recombines TRBV2 with TRBJ2-3; D uncertain. V lost 1 base, J lost 2 bases, and 10 bases lay in between. The CDR3 has 15 residues. Germline assignment: CDR1 SNHLY and CDR2 FYNNEI. CDR3 coding DNA: TGTGCCAGCAGTGAAGTTGTGTGGCCCACAGATACGCAGTATTTT. Amino acids: CASSEVVWPTDTQYF.

CDR3 sequence (DNA): TGTGCCAGCTCCCGCGGACAGGGACAGGCCACCATATATTTT. Translation gives CASSRGQGQATIYF. The V and J genes are TRBV18 and TRBJ1-3; 8 bases agree with TRBD1. The CDR3 sequence is 14 residues long. Germline V gives CDR1 KGHSH, CDR2 LQKENI. V trimming: 6 bases; J trimming: 9 bases; junction bases outside the gene matches: 10.

This chain joins TRBV18 and TRBJ2-1, with a possible D match to TRBD2 (6 bases). The CDR3 consists of 14 residues. Germline CDR1 KGHSH, CDR2 LQKENI. V lost 4 bases to trimming and J lost 5 bases, with 12 bases between them. CDR3 nucleotide sequence: TGTGCCAGCTCACGACTAGGCCAAAACAATGAGCAGTTCTTC. Protein sequence: CASSRLGQNNEQFF. Full variable domain (rest looked up from reference TRBV18 and TRBJ2-1): NAGVMQNPRHLVRRRGQEARLRCSPMKGHSHVYWYRQLPEEGLKFMVYLQKENIIDESGMPKERFSAEFPKEGPSILRIQQVVRGDSAAYFCASSRLGQNNEQFFGPGTRLTVL.